One and the same sample provided the 24 T cell receptor beta chains below, sequenced in a study of T cells after posttransplantation cyclophosphamide. Sequencing was performed with immunoSEQ multiplex PCR; in TCRdb, only in-frame clones are kept and a portion is missing. The profile covers fewer than 35,000 clones, none occurring a single time. Sequencing was carried out using PBMCs. The origin of the receptors is a woman between 25 and 40 years old in good health and a related stem cell transplant donor.

The rearrangement uses TRBV29-1 and TRBJ1-2; D is perhaps TRBD1 (6 bases). This CDR3 spans 13 amino acids. Trimming cost V 7 bases and J 8 bases, with 20 bases left between them. Per germline, CDR1 SQVTM and CDR2 ANQGSEA. CDR3 sequence: CSGGGRDKRGYTF. CDR3 in DNA: TGCAGCGGGGGGGGCAGGGACAAAAGGGGCTACACCTTC.

The chain couples TRBV2 to TRBJ2-2, with 10 bases aligning to TRBD2. The CDR3 is 14 amino acids. V lost 10 bases and J lost 6; bases outside the gene matches: 8. Germline V gene data show CDR1 as SNHLY and CDR2 as FYNNEI. The CDR3 here is CATQRGGISGELFF. The CDR3 DNA reads TGTGCCACCCAGCGGGGGGGCATCTCCGGGGAGCTGTTTTTT.

This clone was seen at least ten times. The chain uses TRBV14 and TRBJ2-6, with unresolved D. The CDR3 runs to 15 residues. The germline V gene encodes CDR1 SGHDN and CDR2 FVKESK. Trimming removed 4 bases from V and 2 bases from J, with 9 bases in between. The CDR3 loop reads CASSRLVTGANVLTF. The CDR3 DNA reads as TGTGCCAGCAGCCGACTGGTAACTGGGGCCAACGTCCTGACTTTC.

This clone was seen at least ten times. The genes are TRBV6-6 and TRBJ1-6, with D perhaps TRBD1 (5 bases). The CDR3 spans 14 residues. V lost 2 bases to trimming and J lost 8 bases, with 10 bases between them. Germline V gives CDR1 MNHNY, CDR2 SVGAGI (reference sequence). CDR3 sequence (DNA): TGTGCCAGCAGTTACCGGGGGTGGGATTCACCCCTCCACTTT. It codes for CASSYRGWDSPLHF.

In this sample, this clone turned up many times. This sequence joins TRBV4-1 and TRBJ1-5; TRBD1 agrees at 10 bases. V lost 0 bases and J lost 3; bases outside the gene matches: 11. Germline CDR1 and CDR2: MGHRA and YSYEKL. The CDR3 loop spans 19 amino acids. The CDR3: CASSQDPDRGRFVNQPQHF. CDR3 in DNA: TGCGCCAGCAGCCAAGATCCCGACAGGGGGCGGTTTGTCAATCAGCCCCAGCATTTT.

This clone was counted many times. J is TRBJ2-3 and V is TRBV5-1; 9 bases align to TRBD2. In germline, CDR1 is SGHRS, CDR2 YFSETQ. This CDR3 comprises 16 residues. The J segment lost 1 base and the V segment lost 1 base, leaving 4 bases of the junction unmatched. Written as DNA, the CDR3 is TGCGCCAGCAGCTTGTGGGCTAGCGGGGGCACAGATACGCAGTATTTT. This codes for CASSLWASGGTDTQYF. Complete variable domain (other parts from reference TRBV5-1 and TRBJ2-3): KAGVTQTPRYLIKTRGQQVTLSCSPISGHRSVSWYQQTPGQGLQFLFEYFSETQRNKGNFPGRFSGRQFSNSRSEMNVSTLELGDSALYLCASSLWASGGTDTQYFGPGTRLTVL.

This clone occurred many times. The V and J genes are TRBV19 and TRBJ1-6, with a weak D call TRBD1 (6 bases). Trimming took off 4 bases at V and 9 bases at J, with 22 bases between the two ends. This CDR3 is 17 amino acids long. Germline CDR1 reads LNHDA; CDR2 reads SQIVND (reference sequence). In nucleotides, the CDR3 is TGTGCCAGTAGTAAACACCGCCAGGGGAGTCTGGGTTCACCCCTCCACTTT. Protein: CASSKHRQGSLGSPLHF.

In its sample, this clone was seen many times. The rearrangement uses TRBV18 and TRBJ1-1; D is unresolved. Germline-derived CDR1 and CDR2 are KGHSH and LQKENI. CDR3 size: 16 residues. V dropped 0 bases and J dropped 2 bases, with 13 bases sitting between them. CDR3 sequence reads: CASSPPSGVLNTEAFF. The CDR3 DNA sequence: TGTGCCAGCTCACCACCAAGCGGCGTCTTAAACACTGAAGCTTTCTTT.

The chain links TRBV7-8 to TRBJ1-1; perhaps TRBD1 as D (5 bases). Trimming shortened V by 4 bases and J by 8 bases, and 11 bases separated the two germline ends. The germline CDR1 and CDR2 sequences are SGHVS and FQNEAQ. The CDR3 consists of 12 residues. DNA of the CDR3: TGTGCCAGCAGCTCCAGGGTGGGGGAAGCTTTCTTT. It is translated as CASSSRVGEAFF.

This clone was observed many times. The chain joins TRBV2 to TRBJ1-2; TRBD1 aligns across 7 bases. Germline V gene lookup returns CDR1 SNHLY and CDR2 FYNNEI. Unmatched junction bases numbered 9, after V lost 6 bases and J lost 8 bases. The CDR3 extends over 13 amino acids. DNA for the CDR3: TGTGCCAGCAGCGACAGGGAGTTAGGCGGCTACACCTTC. It translates to CASSDRELGGYTF.

This clone occurred many times. The genes are TRBV4-1 and TRBJ1-5, with no clear D. The CDR3 is made up of 15 amino acids. Germline CDR1 and CDR2: MGHRA and YSYEKL. Deletions cut 4 bases from V and 1 base from J, with 11 bases between. The DNA of the CDR3 is TGCGCCAGCAGCCCGCGGGGTAACAGCAATCAGCCCCAGCATTTT. This sequence encodes CASSPRGNSNQPQHF.

The V and J genes are TRBV11-2 and TRBJ2-3; 10 bases agree with TRBD2. V shed 2 bases, J shed 2 bases, and the junction held 4 bases outside the gene matches. This CDR3 has 16 amino acids. Germline CDR1 SGHAT, CDR2 FQNNGV. CDR3 residues: CASSLIAGGLTDTQYF. CDR3 nucleotides: TGTGCCAGCAGCTTAATAGCGGGGGGACTCACAGATACGCAGTATTTT.

This clone showed up many times. This chain uses TRBV5-1 with TRBJ1-1; tentatively, D is TRBD1 (6 bases). This CDR3 region has 14 residues. The germline CDR1 and CDR2 sequences are SGHRS and YFSETQ. Trimming left V 5 bases short and J 1 base short, with 12 bases between. This chain's CDR3 is CASSSGHANTEAFF. The CDR3 DNA is TGCGCCAGCAGTTCGGGACACGCGAACACTGAAGCTTTCTTT. Complete variable domain (other parts from reference TRBV5-1 and TRBJ1-1): KAGVTQTPRYLIKTRGQQVTLSCSPISGHRSVSWYQQTPGQGLQFLFEYFSETQRNKGNFPGRFSGRQFSNSRSEMNVSTLELGDSALYLCASSSGHANTEAFFGQGTRLTVV.

V and J are TRBV29-1 and TRBJ2-5; 10 nucleotides align to TRBD1. Germline V CDR1 and CDR2: SQVTM, ANQGSEA. The CDR3 runs to 14 residues. J was trimmed by 5 bases and V by 6 bases; bases with no gene match: 9. The CDR3 nucleotides are TGCAGCGTACGACAGGGGGCAGAATTCGAGACCCAGTACTTC. Protein product: CSVRQGAEFETQYF.

The table lists this clone with many counts. The genes are TRBV2 and TRBJ1-1; TRBD1 matches 7 bases. The CDR3 is 17 residues long. The trim removed 6 bases at V and 0 bases at J, leaving 13 bases unmatched. The V gene's germline CDR1 is SNHLY and CDR2 FYNNEI. Here the CDR3 DNA reads TGTGCCAGCAGAATATTCCGGGACAGAATCATGAACACTGAAGCTTTCTTT. Translation: CASRIFRDRIMNTEAFF.

Ten or more counts support this clone. The genes are TRBV18 and TRBJ2-7; perhaps D is TRBD1 or TRBD2 (7 bases each). The germline CDR1 and CDR2 sequences are KGHSH and LQKENI. Trimming removed 2 bases at V and 6 bases at J, with 17 bases between. CDR3 size: 15 residues. Written as DNA, the CDR3 is TGTGCCAGCTCACCAAGCGGGACAGAGGCGGGCGAGCAGTACTTC. Its protein product is CASSPSGTEAGEQYF.

The chain is built from TRBV12-3 or TRBV12-4 and TRBJ1-6, with a weak D call TRBD1 (6 bases). Trimming shortened V by 4 bases and J by 6 bases, and 16 bases separated the two germline ends. The CDR3 has 16 residues. CDR3 nucleotide sequence: TGTGCCAGCAGTTCGGGATCGCTAGGGGGTAATTCACCCCTCCACTTT. Protein: CASSSGSLGGNSPLHF.

J is TRBJ1-3 and V is TRBV5-1, with D perhaps TRBD1 (5 bases). The ends were cut back, 0 bases at V and 0 bases at J, with 10 bases in the middle. Germline CDR1 reads SGHRS; CDR2 reads YFSETQ. This CDR3 is built from 16 residues. The CDR3 spells CASSLGTPSSGNTIYF. Here the CDR3 DNA reads TGCGCCAGCAGCTTGGGGACACCGAGCTCTGGAAACACCATATATTTT.

The sample holds many counts of this clone. The V gene is TRBV6-4, the J gene TRBJ2-3; 13 bases agree with TRBD2. This CDR3 is 16 amino acids long. J gave up 4 bases and V 2 bases, and 3 bases lay outside the gene matches. Germline CDR1 and CDR2: MRHNA and SNTAGT. The CDR3 DNA follows: TGTGCCAGCAGTGACGGGGGGACTAGCGGGGCAGATACGCAGTATTTT. Translation: CASSDGGTSGADTQYF.

This clone showed up many times. The chain links TRBV9 to TRBJ2-7, with 8 bases that match TRBD2. The CDR3 covers 16 residues. Trimming took 4 bases from V and 0 from J; bases not matched to a gene: 9. Per the germline V gene, CDR1 is SGDLS and CDR2 is YYNGEE. The CDR3 spells CASSSRAGASSYEQYF. DNA of the CDR3: TGTGCCAGCAGCTCCCGAGCGGGGGCATCCTCCTACGAGCAGTACTTC.

This clone was found many times. The rearrangement uses TRBV5-8 and TRBJ1-2; TRBD1 matches at 7 bases. The V gene end was trimmed by 5 bases and the J gene end by 2 bases; junction bases not matched to a gene: 6. Germline V gene lookup returns CDR1 SGHTS and CDR2 YDEGEE. This CDR3 spans 14 amino acids. CDR3 sequence reads: CASRLTGMNYGYTF. The CDR3, as DNA: TGTGCCAGCAGGTTGACAGGGATGAACTATGGCTACACCTTC.

This sequence joins TRBV6-4 and TRBJ1-2; D call uncertain. The germline gives CDR1 MRHNA, CDR2 SNTAGT. The CDR3 covers 15 residues. V lost 0 bases to trimming and J lost 0 bases, with 8 bases between them. In nucleotides, the CDR3 is TGTGCCAGCAGTGACTCAGGCAGGACTAACTATGGCTACACCTTC. Translating it yields CASSDSGRTNYGYTF.

This clone has ten or more counts. The rearrangement joins TRBV6-2 or TRBV6-3 to TRBJ1-5; D is possibly TRBD1 (6 bases). Germline values: CDR1 MNHEY, CDR2 SVGEGT. This CDR3 has 17 amino acids. V lost 4 bases to trimming and J lost 5 bases, with 21 bases between them. The CDR3 protein is CASSSLGHRGKDQPQHF. In nucleotides, the CDR3 is TGTGCCAGCAGTTCGTTGGGACATCGGGGCAAGGATCAGCCCCAGCATTTT.

This clone was recorded at least ten times. J is TRBJ1-5 and V is TRBV7-2, with D uncertain. The CDR3 sequence is 13 residues long. The V end was cut by 1 base, the J end by 5 bases, with 6 bases between. Germline CDR1 SGHTA, CDR2 FQGNSA. CDR3 sequence (DNA): TGTGCCAGCAGCTTAGATCGCGATCAGCCCCAGCATTTT. Translating gives CASSLDRDQPQHF.